This entry lists 10 T cell receptor beta chains sequenced from one sample in a study of blood T cell dynamics during melanoma immunotherapy (TCRdb year 2020). The library came from the immunoSEQ multiplex PCR assay. TCRdb took this table from immuneACCESS and kept in-frame rearrangements with V and J called. Such tables lack part of the clones; where checked against another copy, unresolved V genes explain under half of the gap, and the rest is unexplained. This sample lists 8,500 to 14,000 clones; over 80% were detected once. The ten largest clones capture approximately 19% of the sample. The sample's time point, from its label and the paper: pre-treatment baseline. The sequenced sample was blood, obtained from a patient treated with checkpoint blockade. The receptors were sampled from a human donor with melanoma.

This chain joins TRBV28 and TRBJ2-7; 9 nucleotides match TRBD2. CDR3 length: 15 amino acids. Trimming at V came to 2 bases and at J to 3 bases, leaving 5 bases not matched to a gene. Germline CDR1 and CDR2: MDHEN and SYDVKM. The CDR3 nucleotides are TGTGCCAGCAGTTTAGCGGGAGGGCCGAGCTACGAGCAGTACTTC. Translation gives CASSLAGGPSYEQYF.

This rearrangement joins TRBV4-3 to TRBJ1-1; the match to TRBD1 covers 8 bases. Germline V lookup: CDR1 LGHNA, CDR2 YSLEER. V lost 5 bases, J lost 2 bases, and 10 bases stayed unmatched. CDR3 length equals 16 residues. The CDR3 DNA reads TGCGCCAGCAGCGCGCAGGGGGCGGCAGGAAACACTGAAGCTTTCTTT. This gives the protein CASSAQGAAGNTEAFF.

The sample holds a few counts of this clone. This chain joins TRBV2 and TRBJ1-5; 7 bases match TRBD1. From germline, CDR1 is SNHLY and CDR2 FYNNEI. The trim removed 5 bases at V and 0 bases at J, leaving 4 bases unmatched. The CDR3 runs to 15 residues. The CDR3 spells CASSRQGYSNQPQHF. CDR3 sequence (DNA): TGTGCCAGCAGTAGACAGGGCTATAGCAATCAGCCCCAGCATTTT.

This clone was found once. The CDR3 DNA sequence: TGTGCCAGCAGCCCGAAACGGGACGGAACCGTGACCAACACCGGGGAGCTGTTTTTT. Translation: CASSPKRDGTVTNTGELFF. This chain connects TRBV7-9 to TRBJ2-2; the D call may be TRBD1 or TRBD2 (5 bases each). Trimming took 5 bases from V and 2 from J, leaving 24 bases between them. Germline CDR1 and CDR2: SEHNR and FQNEAQ (reference sequence). The CDR3 has 19 amino acids.

This clone turned up a few times. The gene calls are TRBV30 and TRBJ1-2, with 7 bases that match TRBD1. The germline gives CDR1 GTSNPN, CDR2 SVGIG (reference sequence). V shed 2 bases and J 7 bases; nucleotides not matched to a gene: 7. The CDR3 is 13 amino acids. CDR3 sequence reads: CAWSPWDSSGYTF. CDR3 nucleotides: TGTGCCTGGAGTCCCTGGGACAGCAGTGGCTACACCTTC.

This clone was picked up a small number of times. The J gene is TRBJ1-5, the V gene TRBV27; D remains ambiguous. With 3 bases removed from V and 0 bases from J, the gap between germline ends came to 6 bases. Germline CDR1 MNHEY, CDR2 SMNVEV (reference sequence). This CDR3 is 14 amino acids long. The CDR3: CASSFLRSNQPQHF. CDR3 in DNA: TGTGCCAGCAGTTTTCTTCGTAGCAATCAGCCCCAGCATTTT.

This clone was counted only a few times. This chain connects TRBV6-5 to TRBJ2-7; 7 bases align to TRBD2. Germline CDR1 reads MNHEY; CDR2 reads SVGAGI. The CDR3 totals 15 residues. The J segment lost 0 bases and the V segment lost 2 bases, leaving 4 bases of the junction unmatched. The DNA of the CDR3 is TGTGCCAGCAGTTACGGGGCGGGAGACTCCTACGAGCAGTACTTC. Translated, it gives CASSYGAGDSYEQYF.

The V and J genes are TRBV7-2 and TRBJ1-2; D is undetermined. The CDR3 is made up of 12 amino acids. The germline gives CDR1 SGHTA, CDR2 FQGNSA. With 2 bases removed from V and 5 bases from J, the gap between germline ends came to 6 bases. CDR3 loop: CASSLYTYGYTF. DNA of the CDR3: TGTGCCAGCAGCTTATATACTTATGGCTACACCTTC.

The chain recombines TRBV30 with TRBJ1-6; D is unclear. Germline V gene data show CDR1 as GTSNPN and CDR2 as SVGIG (reference sequence). V gave up 8 bases and J gave up 7 bases, with 18 bases separating them. The CDR3 totals 14 residues. CDR3 in DNA: TGTGCCCTCCTGACTGCGCTGGGGAATTCACCCCTCCACTTT. Its protein product is CALLTALGNSPLHF.

V gene TRBV29-1 combines with J gene TRBJ2-1, with 11 bases identical to TRBD2. With V trimmed by 4 bases and J by 7 bases, 18 bases remained unmatched. CDR3 size: 18 residues. Germline assignment: CDR1 SQVTM and CDR2 ANQGSEA. CDR3 bases: TGCAGCGTTGGGGTCAGTCCCGGTCTAGCGGGGGGCGGGAATGAGCAGTTCTTC. This codes for CSVGVSPGLAGGGNEQFF.